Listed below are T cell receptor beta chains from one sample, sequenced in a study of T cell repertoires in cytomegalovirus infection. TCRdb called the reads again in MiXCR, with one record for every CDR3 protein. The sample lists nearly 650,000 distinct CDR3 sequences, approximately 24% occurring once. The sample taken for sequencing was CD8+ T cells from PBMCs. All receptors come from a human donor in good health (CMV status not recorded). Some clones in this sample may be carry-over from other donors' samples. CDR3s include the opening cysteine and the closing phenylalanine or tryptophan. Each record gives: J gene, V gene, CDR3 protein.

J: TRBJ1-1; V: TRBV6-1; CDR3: CASSSGRGISVNTEAFF
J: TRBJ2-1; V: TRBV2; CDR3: CASRGLAGALSSYNEQFF
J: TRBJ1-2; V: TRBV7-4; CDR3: CASSLGGDYTF
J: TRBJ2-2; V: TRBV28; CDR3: CASRGPMNTGELFF
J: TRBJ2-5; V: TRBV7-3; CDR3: CASSLTNQETQYF
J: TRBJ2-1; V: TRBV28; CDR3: CASSLGVVEQFF
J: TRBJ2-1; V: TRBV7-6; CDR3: CASSAVRPGLAGGKLYNEQFF
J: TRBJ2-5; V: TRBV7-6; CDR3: CASSSGLVDAKETQYF
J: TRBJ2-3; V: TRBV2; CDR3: CASSTRGGDTDTQYF
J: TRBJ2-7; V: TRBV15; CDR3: CATSRDRGSYEQYF
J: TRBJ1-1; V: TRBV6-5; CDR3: CASSYSTATEAFF
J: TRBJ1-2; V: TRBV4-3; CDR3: CASSQDSAGNYGYTF
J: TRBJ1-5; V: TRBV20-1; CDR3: CSVSDNPSMAQHF